This T cell receptor beta chain was sequenced in a study of blood T cell repertoires in COVID-19. Study context: Sites in the United States, Italy and Spain provided acute and convalescent COVID-19 samples.

This clone showed up just a few times. Cohort 3 donors were reported recovered after two negative PCRs, clearance, or symptom resolution. The CDR3 spans 16 residues. With V trimmed by 1 base and J by 2 bases, 5 bases remained unmatched. Germline CDR1 LNHNV, CDR2 YYDKDF (reference sequence). Libraries were prepared by immunoSEQ multiplex PCR; TCRdb keeps only in-frame clonotypes and omits some of them. The profile shows about 410,000 clones, under 90% of them singletons. This sequence was found in a woman between 25 and 40 years old who had recovered from COVID-19. Sequenced: PBMCs or T cells enriched from blood (not recorded which). The chain uses TRBV15 and TRBJ2-1; 7 nucleotides align to TRBD1. The chain's CDR3 is CATSRGTGATYNEQFF. The CDR3 DNA reads TGTGCCACCAGCAGAGGAACAGGGGCTACCTACAATGAGCAGTTCTTC.